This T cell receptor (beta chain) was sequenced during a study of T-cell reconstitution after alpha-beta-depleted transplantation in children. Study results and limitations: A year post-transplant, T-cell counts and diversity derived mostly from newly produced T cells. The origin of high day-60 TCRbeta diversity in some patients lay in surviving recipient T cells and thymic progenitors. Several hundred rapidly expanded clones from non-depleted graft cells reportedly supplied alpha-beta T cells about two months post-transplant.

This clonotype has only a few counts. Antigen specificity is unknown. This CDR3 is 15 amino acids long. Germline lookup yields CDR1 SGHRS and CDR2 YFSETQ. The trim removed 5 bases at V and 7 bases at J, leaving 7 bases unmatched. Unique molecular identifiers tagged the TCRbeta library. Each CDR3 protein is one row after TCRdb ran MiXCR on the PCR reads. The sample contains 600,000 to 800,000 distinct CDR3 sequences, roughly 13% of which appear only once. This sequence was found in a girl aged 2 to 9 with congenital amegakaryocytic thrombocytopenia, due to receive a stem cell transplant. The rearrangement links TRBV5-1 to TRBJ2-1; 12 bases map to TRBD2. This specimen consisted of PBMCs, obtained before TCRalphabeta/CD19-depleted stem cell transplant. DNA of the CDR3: TGCGCCAGCAGTGAACTAGCGGGGGGTCGGAATGAGCAGTTCTTC. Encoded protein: CASSELAGGRNEQFF.